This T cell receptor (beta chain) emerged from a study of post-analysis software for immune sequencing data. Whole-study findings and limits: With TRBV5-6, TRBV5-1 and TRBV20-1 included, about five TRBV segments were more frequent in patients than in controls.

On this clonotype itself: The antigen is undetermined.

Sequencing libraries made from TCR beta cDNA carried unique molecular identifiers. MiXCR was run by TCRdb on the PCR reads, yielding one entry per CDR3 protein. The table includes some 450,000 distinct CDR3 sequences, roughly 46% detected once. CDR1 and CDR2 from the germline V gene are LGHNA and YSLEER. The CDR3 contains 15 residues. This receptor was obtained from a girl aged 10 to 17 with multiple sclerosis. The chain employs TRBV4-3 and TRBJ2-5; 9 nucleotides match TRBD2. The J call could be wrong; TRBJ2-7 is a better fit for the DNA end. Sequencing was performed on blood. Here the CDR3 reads CASSQVMREGDEQYF. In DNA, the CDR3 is TGCGCCAGCAGCCAAGTAATGCGGGAGGGGGACGAGCAGTACTTC.